The clone carrying this T cell receptor beta chain appeared a few times. Its cognate antigen is unknown. Germline V gene data show CDR1 as MNHEY and CDR2 as SMNVEV (reference sequence). J was trimmed by 7 bases and V by 6 bases; bases with no gene match: 10. This CDR3 comprises 15 residues. This entry belongs to a study of T cells in Graves' hyperthyroidism and ophthalmopathy. Study-level results: From stable hyperthyroidism, ophthalmopathy was set apart by a 13 V-J model.

Template material for amplifying TCR beta CDR3 regions consisted of RNA transcripts. The primer set for the first-round RT-PCR of the TCR CDR3 was HTBI. A single record per CDR3 protein comes from TCRdb applying MiXCR to the multiplex PCR reads. The sample holds approximately 600,000 distinct CDR3 sequences, over 12% seen once. The sequenced sample was blood. The sequence was collected from a woman in her thirties or forties with Graves' ophthalmopathy. The chain uses TRBV27 and TRBJ2-7; 12 bases line up with TRBD2. CDR3 in amino acids: CASRLRLAGDLEQYF. CDR3 nucleotides: TGTGCCAGCAGGCTTAGACTAGCGGGAGATCTTGAGCAGTACTTC.